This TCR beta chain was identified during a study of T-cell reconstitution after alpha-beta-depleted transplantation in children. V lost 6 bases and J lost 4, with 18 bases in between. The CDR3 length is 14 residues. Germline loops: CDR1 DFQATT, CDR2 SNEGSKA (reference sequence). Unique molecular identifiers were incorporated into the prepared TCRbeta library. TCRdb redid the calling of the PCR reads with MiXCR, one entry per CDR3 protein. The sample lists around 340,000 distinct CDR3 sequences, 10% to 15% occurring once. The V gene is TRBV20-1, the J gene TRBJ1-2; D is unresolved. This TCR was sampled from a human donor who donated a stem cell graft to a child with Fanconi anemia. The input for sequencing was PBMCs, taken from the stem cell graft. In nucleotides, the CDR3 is TGCAGTGCCGCGGATCCAGACCTCCGCTATGGCTACACCTTC. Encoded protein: CSAADPDLRYGYTF.